This T cell receptor (beta chain) derives from a study of CD8+ T cells in alopecia areata. About the research overall: Dosing spanned 6 to 18 months on tofacitinib, then 6 months off drug. The study, taken as a whole, reports: Many expanded lesional clones persisted in scalp and blood during tofacitinib. Scalp clonality, along with expanded CD8+ clones among the top 100, was significantly decreased by tofacitinib.

This clone appeared a few times. Its matching antigen is unknown. V was pared by 8 bases and J by 3 bases, with 14 bases between. Per germline, CDR1 SQVTM and CDR2 ANQGSEA. The CDR3 has 13 residues. RNA was isolated and reverse transcribed to cDNA, the sequencing template. This table comes from immunoSEQ multiplex PCR, and its TCRdb copy is limited to in-frame clones, with some not included. This sample yields over 250,000 clones, of which 60% are seen a single time; around 0.92% belongs to the top ten. The treatment here: oral pan-JAK inhibitor, 5-10 mg twice daily. J is TRBJ1-5 and V is TRBV29-1; no clear D. The material sequenced was CD4+ T cells sorted from blood, taken at approximately week 52, from a patient treated with tofacitinib. The receptor was derived from a human donor with alopecia areata. CDR3: CSFKSGINQPQHF. DNA for the CDR3: TGCAGCTTCAAATCGGGGATCAATCAGCCCCAGCATTTT.